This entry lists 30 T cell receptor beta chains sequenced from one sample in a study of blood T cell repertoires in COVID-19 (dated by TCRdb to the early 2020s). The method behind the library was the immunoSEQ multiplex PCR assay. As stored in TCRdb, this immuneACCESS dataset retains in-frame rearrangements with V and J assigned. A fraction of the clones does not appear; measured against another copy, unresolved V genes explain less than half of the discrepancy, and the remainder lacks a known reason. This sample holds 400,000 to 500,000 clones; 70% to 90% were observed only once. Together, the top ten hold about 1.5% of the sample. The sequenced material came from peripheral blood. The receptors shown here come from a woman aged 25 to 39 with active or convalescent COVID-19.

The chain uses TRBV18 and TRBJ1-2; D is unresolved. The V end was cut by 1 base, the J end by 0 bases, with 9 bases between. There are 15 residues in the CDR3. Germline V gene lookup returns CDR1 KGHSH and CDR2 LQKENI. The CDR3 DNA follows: TGTGCCAGCTCACCACAGGAGATAACTAACTATGGCTACACCTTC. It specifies CASSPQEITNYGYTF.

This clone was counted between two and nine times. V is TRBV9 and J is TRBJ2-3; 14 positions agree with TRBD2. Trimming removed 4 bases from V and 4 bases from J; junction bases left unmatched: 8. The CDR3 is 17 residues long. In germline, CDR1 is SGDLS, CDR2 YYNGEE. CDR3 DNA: TGTGCCAGCAGCTCTCGGACTAGCGGGAGGTGGGCAGATACGCAGTATTTT. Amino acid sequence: CASSSRTSGRWADTQYF.

CDR3 DNA: TGCGCCAGCAGCTCTACAGGGGGCGAGAAGACCCAGTACTTC. This gives the protein CASSSTGGEKTQYF. This chain joins TRBV5-1 and TRBJ2-5; 9 nucleotides align to TRBD1. Germline assignment: CDR1 SGHRS and CDR2 YFSETQ. The CDR3 is made up of 14 amino acids. The trim removed 3 bases at V and 6 bases at J, leaving 6 bases unmatched.

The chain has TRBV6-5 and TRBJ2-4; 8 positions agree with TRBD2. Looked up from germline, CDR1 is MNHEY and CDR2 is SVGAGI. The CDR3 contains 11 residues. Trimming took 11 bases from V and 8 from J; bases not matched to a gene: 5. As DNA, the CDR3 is TGTGCCTCCGGCGGGGGGCACATTCAGTACTTC. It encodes CASGGGHIQYF.

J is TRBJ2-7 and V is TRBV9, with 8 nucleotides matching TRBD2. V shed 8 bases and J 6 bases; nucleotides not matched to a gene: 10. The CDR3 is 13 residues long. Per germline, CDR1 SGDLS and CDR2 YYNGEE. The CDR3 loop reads CASGVGLEGEQYF. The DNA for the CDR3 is TGTGCCAGTGGAGTGGGACTAGAAGGCGAGCAGTACTTC.

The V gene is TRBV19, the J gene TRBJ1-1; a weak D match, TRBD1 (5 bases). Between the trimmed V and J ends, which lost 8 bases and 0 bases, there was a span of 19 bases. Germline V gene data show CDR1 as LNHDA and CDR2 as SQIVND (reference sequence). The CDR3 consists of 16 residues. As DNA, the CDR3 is TGTGCCAGTGATGACAAATGGGGGGGTGTGAACACTGAAGCTTTCTTT. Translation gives CASDDKWGGVNTEAFF. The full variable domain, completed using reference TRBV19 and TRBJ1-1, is DGGITQSPKYLFRKEGQNVTLSCEQNLNHDAMYWYRQDPGQGLRLIYYSQIVNDFQKGDIAEGYSVSREKKESFPLTVTSAQKNPTAFYLCASDDKWGGVNTEAFFGQGTRLTVV.

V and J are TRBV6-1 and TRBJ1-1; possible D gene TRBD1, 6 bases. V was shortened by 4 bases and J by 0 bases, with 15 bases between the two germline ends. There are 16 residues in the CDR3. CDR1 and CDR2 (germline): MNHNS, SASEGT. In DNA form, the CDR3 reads TGTGCCAGCAGTGCGACCAGGGGCCCGGTGAACACTGAAGCTTTCTTT. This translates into CASSATRGPVNTEAFF.

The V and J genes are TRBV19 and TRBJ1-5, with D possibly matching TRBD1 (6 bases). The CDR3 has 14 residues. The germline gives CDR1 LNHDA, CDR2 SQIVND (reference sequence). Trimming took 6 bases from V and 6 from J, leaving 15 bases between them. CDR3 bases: TGTGCCAGTAGACAGGGTAGGAACGGTCAGCCCCAGCATTTT. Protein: CASRQGRNGQPQHF.

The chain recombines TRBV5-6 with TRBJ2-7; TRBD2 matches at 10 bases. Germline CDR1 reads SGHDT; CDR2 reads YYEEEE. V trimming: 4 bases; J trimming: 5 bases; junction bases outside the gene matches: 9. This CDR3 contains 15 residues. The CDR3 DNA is TGTGCCAGCAGCCTTAGCGGGAGGTTCGGCGACGAGCAGTACTTC. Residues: CASSLSGRFGDEQYF.

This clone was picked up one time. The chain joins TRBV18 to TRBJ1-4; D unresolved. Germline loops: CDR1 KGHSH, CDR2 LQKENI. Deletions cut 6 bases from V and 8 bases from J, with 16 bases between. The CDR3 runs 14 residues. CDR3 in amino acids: CASSGGPAHEKLFF. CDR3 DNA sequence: TGTGCCAGCTCCGGAGGGCCAGCGCACGAAAAACTGTTTTTT.

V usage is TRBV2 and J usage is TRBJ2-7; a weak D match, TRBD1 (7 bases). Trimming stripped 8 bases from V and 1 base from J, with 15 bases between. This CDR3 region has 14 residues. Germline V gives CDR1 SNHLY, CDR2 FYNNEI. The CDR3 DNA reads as TGTGCCAGCGTGGCGGGGACAGATTCCTACGAGCAGTACTTC. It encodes CASVAGTDSYEQYF.

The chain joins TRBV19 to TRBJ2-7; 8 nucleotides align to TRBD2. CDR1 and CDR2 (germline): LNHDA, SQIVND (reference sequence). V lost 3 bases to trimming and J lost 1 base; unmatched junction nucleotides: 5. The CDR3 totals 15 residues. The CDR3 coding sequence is TGTGCCAGTAGTATCGGGGGGGCTTGGTCCTACGAGCAGTACTTC. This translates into CASSIGGAWSYEQYF.

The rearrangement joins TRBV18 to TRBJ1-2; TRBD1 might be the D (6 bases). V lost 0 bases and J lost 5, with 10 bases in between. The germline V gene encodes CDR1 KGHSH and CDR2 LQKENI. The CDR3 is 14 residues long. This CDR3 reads CASSPPLQGYGYTF. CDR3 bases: TGTGCCAGCTCACCACCCCTACAGGGATATGGCTACACCTTC.

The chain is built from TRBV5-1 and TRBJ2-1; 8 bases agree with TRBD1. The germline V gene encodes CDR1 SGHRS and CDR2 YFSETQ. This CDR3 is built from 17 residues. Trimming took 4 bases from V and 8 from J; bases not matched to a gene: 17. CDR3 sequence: CASSRADRGPSMYEQFF. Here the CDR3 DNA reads TGCGCCAGCAGCCGAGCTGACAGGGGCCCCTCCATGTATGAGCAGTTCTTC.

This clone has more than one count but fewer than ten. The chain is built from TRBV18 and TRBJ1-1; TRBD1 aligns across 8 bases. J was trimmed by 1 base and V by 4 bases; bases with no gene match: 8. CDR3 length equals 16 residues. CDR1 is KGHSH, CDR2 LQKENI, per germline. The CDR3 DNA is TGTGCCAGCTCACAGAGACAGGGGCGTGGGAACACTGAAGCTTTCTTT. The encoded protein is CASSQRQGRGNTEAFF.

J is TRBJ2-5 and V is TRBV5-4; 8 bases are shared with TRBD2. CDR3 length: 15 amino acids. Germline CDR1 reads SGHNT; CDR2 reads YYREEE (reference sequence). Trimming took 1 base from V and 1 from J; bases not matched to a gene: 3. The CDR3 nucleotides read TGTGCCAGCAGCTTGACGGGGGGGGGCCAAGAGACCCAGTACTTC. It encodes CASSLTGGGQETQYF.

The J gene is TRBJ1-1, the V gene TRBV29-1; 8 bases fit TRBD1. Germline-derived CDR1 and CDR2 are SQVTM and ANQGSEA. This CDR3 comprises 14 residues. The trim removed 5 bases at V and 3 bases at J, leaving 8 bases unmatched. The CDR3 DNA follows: TGCAGCGTTATTATCCAGGGGGCGGACACTGAAGCTTTCTTT. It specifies CSVIIQGADTEAFF.

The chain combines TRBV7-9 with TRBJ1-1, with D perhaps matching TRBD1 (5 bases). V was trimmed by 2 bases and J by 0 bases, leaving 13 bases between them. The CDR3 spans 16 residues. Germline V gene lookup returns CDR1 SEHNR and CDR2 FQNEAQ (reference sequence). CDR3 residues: CASSLSRVILNTEAFF. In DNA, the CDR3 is TGTGCCAGCAGCTTATCCAGGGTAATCCTGAACACTGAAGCTTTCTTT.

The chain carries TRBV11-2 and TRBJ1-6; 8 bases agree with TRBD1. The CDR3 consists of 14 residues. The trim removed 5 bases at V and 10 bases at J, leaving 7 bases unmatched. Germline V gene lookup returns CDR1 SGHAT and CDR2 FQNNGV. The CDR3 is CASSRQGMGSPLHF. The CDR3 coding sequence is TGTGCCAGCAGCCGACAGGGGATGGGCTCACCCCTCCACTTT. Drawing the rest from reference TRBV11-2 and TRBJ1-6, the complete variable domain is EAGVAQSPRYKIIEKRQSVAFWCNPISGHATLYWYQQILGQGPKLLIQFQNNGVVDDSQLPKDRFSAERLKGVDSTLKIQPAKLEDSAVYLCASSRQGMGSPLHFGNGTRLTVT.

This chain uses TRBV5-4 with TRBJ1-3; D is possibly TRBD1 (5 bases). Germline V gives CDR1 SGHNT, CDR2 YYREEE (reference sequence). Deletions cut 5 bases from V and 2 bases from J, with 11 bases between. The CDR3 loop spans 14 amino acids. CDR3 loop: CASSRETAGNTIYF. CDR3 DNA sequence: TGTGCCAGCAGTCGTGAGACAGCTGGAAACACCATATATTTT. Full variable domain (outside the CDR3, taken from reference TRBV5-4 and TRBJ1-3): ETGVTQSPTHLIKTRGQQVTLRCSSQSGHNTVSWYQQALGQGPQFIFQYYREEENGRGNFPPRFSGLQFPNYSSELNVNALELDDSALYLCASSRETAGNTIYFGEGSWLTVV.

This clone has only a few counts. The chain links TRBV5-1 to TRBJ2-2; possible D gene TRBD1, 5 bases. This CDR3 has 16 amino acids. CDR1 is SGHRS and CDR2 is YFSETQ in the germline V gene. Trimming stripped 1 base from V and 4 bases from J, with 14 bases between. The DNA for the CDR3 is TGCGCCAGCAGCTTGTTTGAGACAGAACGCACCGGGGAGCTGTTTTTT. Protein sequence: CASSLFETERTGELFF.

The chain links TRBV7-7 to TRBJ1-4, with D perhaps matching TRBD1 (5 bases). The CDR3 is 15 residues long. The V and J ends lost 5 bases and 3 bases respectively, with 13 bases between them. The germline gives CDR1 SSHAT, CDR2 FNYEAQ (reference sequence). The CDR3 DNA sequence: TGTGCCAGCAGCCCCTCGACAGCCCCTAATGAAAAACTGTTTTTT. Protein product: CASSPSTAPNEKLFF.

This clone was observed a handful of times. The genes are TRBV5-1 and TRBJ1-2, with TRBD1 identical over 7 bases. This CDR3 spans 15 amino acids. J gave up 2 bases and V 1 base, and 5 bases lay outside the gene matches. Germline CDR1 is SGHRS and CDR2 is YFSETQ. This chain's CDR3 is CASSLFGQENYGYTF. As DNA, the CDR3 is TGCGCCAGCAGCTTGTTTGGACAGGAAAACTATGGCTACACCTTC.

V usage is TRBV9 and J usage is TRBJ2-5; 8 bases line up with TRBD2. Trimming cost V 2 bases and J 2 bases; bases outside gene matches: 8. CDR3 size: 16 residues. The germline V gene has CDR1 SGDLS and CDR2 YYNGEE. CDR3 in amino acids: CASSVNPLAEQETQYF. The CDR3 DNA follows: TGTGCCAGCAGCGTGAACCCACTAGCGGAACAAGAGACCCAGTACTTC.

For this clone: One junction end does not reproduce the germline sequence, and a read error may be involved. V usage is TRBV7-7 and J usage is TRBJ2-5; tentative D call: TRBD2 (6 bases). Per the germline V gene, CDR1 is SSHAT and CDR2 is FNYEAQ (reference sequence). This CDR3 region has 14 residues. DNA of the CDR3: TGTGCCAGCAGCTTAGTCCCCGGGACTCCCCTGGTCCACTTC. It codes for CASSLVPGTPLVHF.

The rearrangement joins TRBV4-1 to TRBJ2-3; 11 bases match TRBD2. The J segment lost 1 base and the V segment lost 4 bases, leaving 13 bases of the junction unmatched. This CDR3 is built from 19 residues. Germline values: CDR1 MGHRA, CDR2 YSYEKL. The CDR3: CASSPRGIAGGLGTDTQYF. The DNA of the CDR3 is TGCGCCAGCAGCCCGAGGGGGATAGCGGGGGGGCTTGGCACAGATACGCAGTATTTT.

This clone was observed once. The CDR3 nucleotides are TGCGCCAGCGCTACCGGCCAGGGGTTTTATGAGACCCAGTACTTC. Translation: CASATGQGFYETQYF. The chain employs TRBV5-1 and TRBJ2-5; TRBD1 might be the D (6 bases). The germline V gene encodes CDR1 SGHRS and CDR2 YFSETQ. The CDR3 totals 15 residues. The ends were cut back, 7 bases at V and 5 bases at J, with 21 bases in the middle.

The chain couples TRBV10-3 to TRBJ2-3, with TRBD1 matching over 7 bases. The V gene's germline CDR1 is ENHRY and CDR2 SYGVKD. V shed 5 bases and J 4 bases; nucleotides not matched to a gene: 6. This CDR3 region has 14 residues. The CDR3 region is CAISPKGAADTQYF. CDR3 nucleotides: TGTGCCATCAGTCCCAAGGGGGCTGCAGATACGCAGTATTTT.

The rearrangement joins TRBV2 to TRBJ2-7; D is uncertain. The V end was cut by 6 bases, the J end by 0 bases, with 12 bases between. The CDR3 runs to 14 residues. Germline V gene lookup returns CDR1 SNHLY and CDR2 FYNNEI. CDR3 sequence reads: CASRPDSSSYEQYF. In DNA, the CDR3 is TGTGCCAGCAGGCCCGACTCTAGCTCCTACGAGCAGTACTTC.

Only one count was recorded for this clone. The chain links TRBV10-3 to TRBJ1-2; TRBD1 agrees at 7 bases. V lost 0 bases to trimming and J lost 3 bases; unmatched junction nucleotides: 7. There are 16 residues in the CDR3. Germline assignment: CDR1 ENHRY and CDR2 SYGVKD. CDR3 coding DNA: TGTGCCATCAGTGAGTCGATACCCGGGACAGACTATGGCTACACCTTC. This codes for CAISESIPGTDYGYTF.